This entry is about one TCR beta chain. Its matching antigen is unknown. The data were obtained in a study of cytomegalovirus exposure and HLA in healthy donors. Study conclusions and caveats: Reports showed the classifier diagnosing cytomegalovirus status with high specificity and sensitivity. CMV serostatus was the sole immune exposure data available.

With 60 Vbeta and 13 Jbeta primers, the PCR was carried out. This table comes from immunoSEQ multiplex PCR, and its TCRdb copy is limited to in-frame clones, with some not included. Its table records approximately 110,000 clones. Germline V gene lookup returns CDR1 ENHRY and CDR2 SYGVKD. Trimming removed 6 bases at V and 5 bases at J, with 7 bases between. The CDR3 sequence is 11 residues long. V gene TRBV10-3 combines with J gene TRBJ2-5; D possibly corresponds to TRBD1 (5 bases). Sequenced: PBMCs. The receptor was derived from a man in his forties or fifties in good health and CMV-seronegative. The CDR3 bases are TGTGCCATCAGAGGGGATGAGACCCAGTACTTC. Protein: CAIRGDETQYF.